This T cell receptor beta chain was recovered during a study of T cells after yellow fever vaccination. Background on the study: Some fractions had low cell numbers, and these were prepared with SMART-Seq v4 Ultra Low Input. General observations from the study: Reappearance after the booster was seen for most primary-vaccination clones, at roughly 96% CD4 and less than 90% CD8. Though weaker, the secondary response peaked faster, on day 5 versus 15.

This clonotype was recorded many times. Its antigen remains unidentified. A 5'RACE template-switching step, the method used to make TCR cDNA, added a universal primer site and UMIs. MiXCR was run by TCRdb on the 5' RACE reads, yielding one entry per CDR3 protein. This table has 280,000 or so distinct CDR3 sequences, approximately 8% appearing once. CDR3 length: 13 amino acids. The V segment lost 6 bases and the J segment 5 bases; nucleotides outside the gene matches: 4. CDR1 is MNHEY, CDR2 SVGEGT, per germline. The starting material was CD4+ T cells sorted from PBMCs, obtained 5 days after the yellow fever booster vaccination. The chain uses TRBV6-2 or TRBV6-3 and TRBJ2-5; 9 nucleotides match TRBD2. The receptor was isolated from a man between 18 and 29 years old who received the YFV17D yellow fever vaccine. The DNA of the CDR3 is TGTGCCAGCAGGCGGGGGGGCTTTGAGACCCAGTACTTC. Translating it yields CASRRGGFETQYF.